This TCR beta chain was found in a study of T cells in Graves' hyperthyroidism and ophthalmopathy. Study overall: Blood from the periphery was taken at initial diagnosis, before any treatment.

In making diagnoses, clinical symptoms, serum thyroxine and TRAb, thyroid ultrasound and orbital computed tomography were all used. PBMCs were obtained from about 10 ml fresh peripheral blood. Amplified TCR beta CDR3 regions came from RNA transcripts. HTBI primers were used for first-round RT-PCR of the TCR CDR3. TCRdb used MiXCR to reprocess the multiplex PCR reads, holding one entry per CDR3 protein. This sample has approximately 430,000 distinct CDR3 sequences, with about 15% found just once. There are many counts of this clonotype. CDR1 MNHEY and CDR2 SMNVEV come from the germline V gene (reference sequence). V dropped 5 bases and J dropped 1 base, with 21 bases sitting between them. This CDR3 comprises 18 residues.

This sequence was found in a woman aged 18 to 35 with Graves' hyperthyroidism. Sequenced: blood. The rearrangement uses TRBV27 and TRBJ2-1, with D possibly TRBD2 on 6 matching bases. Here the CDR3 DNA reads TGTGCCAGCAGTGCTAAACCGCTGCGGAGGGAGTCCTACAATGAGCAGTTCTTC. Its translation is CASSAKPLRRESYNEQFF.